Sequencing of this T cell receptor (beta chain) was carried out in a study of T-cell memory formation after mild COVID-19 (dated by TCRdb to the early 2020s). About the full investigation: TCR sequence clusters from the two donors were largely donor specific. In a couple of donors, T-cell clones that expanded and contracted after mild COVID-19 were followed by sequencing TCRalpha and TCRbeta repertoires longitudinally. The cohort comprised two young, previously healthy adult volunteers, one female and one male. The study at large found these results: The study included only a couple of mild cases, and larger cohorts that include severe cases with pre-infection samples were judged to be necessary. The detection of some responding clones in pre-infection memory suggests that pre-existing cross-reactive memory T cells joined the SARS-CoV-2 response. SARS-CoV-2 specificity of the second-wave clones peaking on day 37 was not confirmed. From day 15 to 85, contracting clones showed balanced CD4/CD8 phenotypes, whereas a second wave of clones that expanded from day 15 to 37 leaned towards CD4+. Contracting CD4+ clones turned up mainly in the CM and EM memory subsets, whereas EMRA was where CD8+ clones were enriched.

A word on this clonotype: The antigen it binds to is not known. No base qualities exist here, and no much larger clone lies one base off it.

PBMCs were isolated by Ficoll-Paque density gradient centrifugation. The reads were generated on an Illumina NovaSeq 6000. cDNA libraries for TCRalpha and TCRbeta were prepared by 5'RACE using constant-segment primers, with sample barcodes and unique molecular identifiers added. Trizol reagent was used to extract RNA from every sample. Libraries were amplified in two PCR steps, with a second sample barcode and Illumina TruSeq adapters added in the second step. Sequencing of the libraries was done on an Illumina NovaSeq, producing 2 x 150 bp paired-end reads. Processing in the source paper ran as follows. With migec v1.2.7, reads were demultiplexed and then collapsed into UMI-guided consensus sequences. Using mixcr v2.1.11, UMI consensuses were aligned to TRA and TRB V and J templates and then assembled into clonotypes. Expanded or contracted clonotypes were those called significant by both edgeR and NoisET, with noise models trained on biological replicates. For edgeR calls, the cutoffs were a false discovery rate-adjusted p below 0.01 and a log2 fold-change threshold of 1. As an exploratory analysis of dynamics, max-normalized trajectories of the 1000 most abundant clonotypes were examined with PCA combined with hierarchical clustering. Each responding clone was given a CD4 or CD8 phenotype based on the CD4+ and CD8+ repertoires, which had been sequenced separately. TCRdb reanalyzed the raw reads on its own, using fastp at Q25 for trimming and MiXCR for clone calling, and kept in-frame beta chains. Duplicate CDR3 protein sequences are folded into a single record with the most common DNA and genes. TCRdb's processing, not the study's, gives the V and J calls here. The sample table shows roughly 370,000 distinct CDR3 sequences, and roughly 15% are seen once. Around a fifth of the sample belongs to the ten largest clones.

Reading from cysteine to phenylalanine, the CDR3 counts 16 amino acids. Only CDR3 DNA is held: 48 bases, read in frame from base 1. Reading the germline V gene gives CDR1 KGHDR and CDR2 SFDVKD. V and J are trimmed by 4 bases and 0 bases, and the gene matches miss 4 bases of the junction. The receptor's source is a man between 18 and 29 years old who had mild COVID-19 (a few samples of this study predate the infection). The sample titles of this study are shuffled in the database, so cell type and time point are left out; the donor was told from shared clones. The sample was PBMCs or a T cell subset sorted from them (not recorded which). The rearrangement combines TRBV24-1 with TRBJ2-1; TRBD1 aligns with 8 central bases. The CDR3 loop reads CATSDVQGVSYNEQFF. The DNA sequence is given as TGTGCCACCAGTGACGTACAGGGGGTCTCCTACAATGAGCAGTTCTTC.